These 2 T cell receptor beta chains were sequenced from one sample in a study of blood T cell repertoires in COVID-19. Measured with immunoSEQ multiplex PCR; TCRdb has only the in-frame clones, and not every one. The sample has 140,000 or so clones; 80% are singletons. Input material: peripheral blood. Source of these receptors: a woman in her fifties or sixties with acute or convalescent COVID-19.

The J gene is TRBJ1-1, the V gene TRBV9; TRBD1 is a possible D gene (5 bases). The germline V gene encodes CDR1 SGDLS and CDR2 YYNGEE. Trimming shortened V by 4 bases and J by 4 bases, and 17 bases separated the two germline ends. The CDR3 covers 15 residues. Here the CDR3 DNA reads TGTGCCAGCAGCCCATCAGGCGGGGCATCCACTGAAGCTTTCTTT. Amino acid sequence: CASSPSGGASTEAFF.

The chain employs TRBV3-1 (or the pseudogene TRBV3-2) and TRBJ2-7; D gene uncertain. The germline V gene has CDR1 LGHDT and CDR2 YNNKEL (reference sequence). The CDR3 extends over 16 amino acids. V dropped 4 bases and J dropped 4 bases, with 20 bases sitting between them. CDR3 nucleotide sequence: TGTGCCAGCAGCCTTGTTCCCTCTCTTGAGTGGTACGAGCAGTACTTC. This translates into CASSLVPSLEWYEQYF.